A single TCR beta chain is shown here with its context. The antigen is undetermined. CD4+ T cell IFNgamma after overnight CMV lysate exposure gave donor CMV status. This entry is derived from a study of naive and memory T cell subsets. V was pared by 4 bases and J by 3 bases, with 11 bases of the junction left unmatched. The CDR3 contains 16 residues. Germline V gene data show CDR1 as MDHEN and CDR2 as SYDVKM. An equimolar mix of two oligonucleotides served as the beta constant-region primer for TRBC1 and TRBC2. Nested alpha and beta constant-region primers with the SP2 primer drove four PCR rounds on ligated cDNA. MiXCR was run by TCRdb on the UMI-ligation and nested PCR reads, yielding one entry per CDR3 protein. The sample consists of over 110,000 distinct CDR3 sequences, 15% to 20% of them appearing once. Points from the study as a whole: Naive repertoires, especially CD8, held a few larger clonotypes, possibly memory cells re-expressing CD45RA.

The sample comprised naive CD8+ T cells from blood. This chain joins TRBV28 and TRBJ2-7; 8 bases are shared with TRBD2. This sequence originates from a human donor in good health. The CDR3 region is CASSSLDGLAGYEQYF. For the CDR3, the DNA is TGTGCCAGCAGTTCCCTAGACGGACTAGCCGGCTACGAGCAGTACTTC.